This T cell receptor (beta chain) was obtained from a study of PD-L1 blockade in urothelial cancer. The overall study: Dosed intravenously at 1,200 mg every 3 weeks, atezolizumab was initiated by patients at some point between 2013 and 2014. Study patients had been treated with 0 to 3 previous chemotherapy regimens.

Synthetic TCR analog templates were spiked into all PCRs individually. Method: immunoSEQ multiplex PCR; TCRdb's copy keeps in-frame clones and lacks some. The top ten hold around 4% of the sample, which has roughly 110,000 clones, 80% to 95% seen once. Specified time point: peripheral blood 6 weeks after treatment start. The input for sequencing was PBMCs, taken around atezolizumab (anti-PD-L1) treatment. The clonotype comes from a man in his 60s with urothelial cancer.

CDR3 nucleotides: TGTGCCAGCTACACAGGGGATGGAGTATCCTACGAGCAGTACTTC. It encodes CASYTGDGVSYEQYF. The chain has TRBV18 and TRBJ2-7; 7 nucleotides align to TRBD1. J was trimmed by 1 base and V by 7 bases; bases with no gene match: 10. CDR3 length equals 15 residues. Looked up from germline, CDR1 is KGHSH and CDR2 is LQKENI.